The 19 T cell receptor beta chains below come from one sample, sequenced in a study of T cell responses to AZD1222 COVID-19 vaccine. Here immunoSEQ multiplex PCR was the method, and the copy in TCRdb shows in-frame clones only, minus some. The sample shows 150,000 to 200,000 clones, 80% to 95% of them seen only once. This specimen was peripheral blood, taken 28 days after the second AZD1222 dose. These TCRs come from an adult who received the AZD1222 COVID-19 vaccine.

In nucleotides, the CDR3 is TGTGCCAGTAGTATAGATGGTAACACTAGCGGAAACACAGATACGCAGTATTTT. It specifies CASSIDGNTSGNTDTQYF. V and J are TRBV19 and TRBJ2-3, with TRBD2 matching 8 bases. J gave up 2 bases and V 0 bases, and 10 bases lay outside the gene matches. This CDR3 spans 18 amino acids. Germline-derived CDR1 and CDR2 are LNHDA and SQIVND (reference sequence).

This clone appeared once. J is TRBJ2-7 and V is TRBV20-1; TRBD2 aligns across 7 bases. Per the germline V gene, CDR1 is DFQATT and CDR2 is SNEGSKA (reference sequence). This CDR3 comprises 11 residues. The CDR3 reads CSTSGDYEQYF. As DNA, the CDR3 is TGCAGCACAAGCGGGGACTACGAGCAGTACTTC.

CDR3 in amino acids: CASSQGQGPYGYTF. The CDR3, as DNA: TGTGCCAGCAGCCAGGGACAGGGACCGTACGGCTACACCTTC. This chain uses TRBV28 with TRBJ1-2, with 9 bases lining up with TRBD1. Germline V gene data show CDR1 as MDHEN and CDR2 as SYDVKM. CDR3 length: 14 amino acids. Germline trimming cut 6 bases from V and 8 bases from J; bases unmatched to any gene: 10.

V usage is TRBV10-3 and J usage is TRBJ1-2; 7 bases are shared with TRBD1. V was pared by 10 bases and J by 5 bases, with 10 bases of the junction left unmatched. Germline CDR1 reads ENHRY; CDR2 reads SYGVKD. The CDR3 spans 13 residues. In nucleotides, the CDR3 is TGTGCCACCCACCGGGACAGCTCTTATGGCTACACCTTC. Its protein is CATHRDSSYGYTF.

V is TRBV2 and J is TRBJ2-7; 10 nucleotides line up with TRBD2. There are 15 residues in the CDR3. Trimming removed 7 bases from V and 9 bases from J; junction bases left unmatched: 15. The germline CDR1 and CDR2 sequences are SNHLY and FYNNEI. The CDR3 sequence: CASMEASGGGVGQYF. DNA of the CDR3: TGTGCCAGCATGGAGGCTAGCGGGGGCGGGGTAGGGCAGTACTTC.

The J gene is TRBJ1-5, the V gene TRBV7-2; D possibly corresponds to TRBD1 (5 bases). Germline-derived CDR1 and CDR2 are SGHTA and FQGNSA. The CDR3 consists of 17 residues. Trimming took off 2 bases at V and 5 bases at J, with 19 bases between the two ends. The CDR3 reads CASSLSHDVRGDQPQHF. The CDR3 DNA reads TGTGCCAGCAGCTTATCGCACGATGTGAGGGGAGATCAGCCCCAGCATTTT.

V and J are TRBV6-2 or TRBV6-3 and TRBJ2-1, with 8 nucleotides matching TRBD2. CDR1 is MNHEY, CDR2 SVGEGT, per germline. J was trimmed by 2 bases and V by 0 bases; bases with no gene match: 0. The CDR3 covers 15 residues. The CDR3 coding sequence is TGTGCCAGCAGTTACTCTAGCGGGACCTACAATGAGCAGTTCTTC. It specifies CASSYSSGTYNEQFF.

The CDR3 DNA follows: TGTGCCAGCAGCTTATCCCTCTTGGAAGAGACCCAGTACTTC. Protein product: CASSLSLLEETQYF. This chain connects TRBV11-2 to TRBJ2-5; D is undetermined. This CDR3 is built from 14 residues. V was cut by 2 bases and J by 3 bases, with 10 bases left in between. Germline CDR1 SGHAT, CDR2 FQNNGV.

The rearrangement joins TRBV7-9 to TRBJ2-7; D remains ambiguous. Looked up from germline, CDR1 is SEHNR and CDR2 is FQNEAQ (reference sequence). There are 15 residues in the CDR3. V was cut by 4 bases and J by 1 base, with 14 bases left in between. CDR3 region: CASSSSDRASYEQYF. For the CDR3, the DNA is TGTGCCAGCAGCTCATCCGACCGGGCGTCCTACGAGCAGTACTTC.

This clone was counted a single time. DNA for the CDR3: TGTGCCATCACCCGACAGGGGGCGGGCGAGCAGTACTTC. It specifies CAITRQGAGEQYF. V usage is TRBV10-3 and J usage is TRBJ2-7, with 10 positions matching TRBD1. Germline values: CDR1 ENHRY, CDR2 SYGVKD. This CDR3 is built from 13 residues. Trimming cost V 7 bases and J 6 bases; bases outside gene matches: 6.

The rearrangement joins TRBV7-9 to TRBJ1-5; D is undetermined. This CDR3 comprises 15 residues. V lost 5 bases and J lost 3, with 14 bases in between. Germline CDR1 is SEHNR and CDR2 is FQNEAQ (reference sequence). CDR3 sequence reads: CASSRGPIDNQPQHF. In nucleotides, the CDR3 is TGTGCCAGCAGCCGGGGTCCAATCGACAATCAGCCCCAGCATTTT.

This chain joins TRBV5-4 and TRBJ1-4; maybe TRBD1 (6 bases). Trimming removed 1 base from V and 0 bases from J, with 10 bases in between. Germline CDR1 and CDR2: SGHNT and YYREEE (reference sequence). The length of the CDR3 is 16 residues. As DNA, the CDR3 is TGTGCCAGCAGCTTGAGGGGGTTAACAACTAATGAAAAACTGTTTTTT. It encodes CASSLRGLTTNEKLFF.

The chain uses TRBV6-5 and TRBJ2-1; 10 bases line up with TRBD2. The germline gives CDR1 MNHEY, CDR2 SVGAGI. The CDR3 runs 14 residues. The V and J ends lost 6 bases and 9 bases, in that order; junction bases with no gene match: 8. DNA of the CDR3: TGTGCCAGCAGACCAGCGGGAGGGCGGGGTGAGCAGTTCTTC. This codes for CASRPAGGRGEQFF.

The chain is built from TRBV4-1 and TRBJ2-7, with 11 bases fitting TRBD2. Germline V lookup: CDR1 MGHRA, CDR2 YSYEKL. This CDR3 is 14 amino acids long. V lost 4 bases and J lost 2; bases outside the gene matches: 1. This chain's CDR3 is CASSLTSGAYEQYF. DNA of the CDR3: TGCGCCAGCAGCCTGACTAGCGGGGCCTACGAGCAGTACTTC.

V and J are TRBV7-2 and TRBJ1-1; TRBD1 might be the D (5 bases). Germline CDR1 is SGHTA and CDR2 is FQGNSA. Trimming took off 2 bases at V and 4 bases at J, with 8 bases between the two ends. CDR3 length: 13 residues. Here the CDR3 DNA reads TGTGCCAGCAGCTTATGGGGGGGCACTGAAGCTTTCTTT. Its translation is CASSLWGGTEAFF.

V and J are TRBV7-2 and TRBJ2-6, with D maybe TRBD1 (5 bases). CDR3 length equals 15 residues. Germline CDR1 and CDR2: SGHTA and FQGNSA. The ends were cut back, 5 bases at V and 2 bases at J, with 10 bases in the middle. The CDR3 loop reads CASSTDSAGANVLTF. Here the CDR3 DNA reads TGTGCCAGCAGCACCGACAGTGCTGGGGCCAACGTCCTGACTTTC. Supplemented by reference TRBV7-2 and TRBJ2-6, the full variable domain reads GAGVSQSPSNKVTEKGKDVELRCDPISGHTALYWYRQSLGQGLEFLIYFQGNSAPDKSGLPSDRFSAERTGGSVSTLTIQRTQQEDSAVYLCASSTDSAGANVLTFGAGSRLTVL.

This clone came up once. This chain links TRBV5-1 with TRBJ1-1; possibly TRBD1 for D (5 bases). Trimming took off 0 bases at V and 6 bases at J, with 12 bases between the two ends. The CDR3 has 14 residues. Germline V gives CDR1 SGHRS, CDR2 YFSETQ. In DNA form, the CDR3 reads TGCGCCAGCAGCTTGGAGAGGGACGGAGCTGAAGCTTTCTTT. Its protein is CASSLERDGAEAFF.

This chain's CDR3 is CASSPPGFFNYGYTF. In DNA form, the CDR3 reads TGTGCCAGCTCACCACCGGGTTTTTTTAACTATGGCTACACCTTC. V gene TRBV18 combines with J gene TRBJ1-2, with D uncertain. Germline CDR1 KGHSH, CDR2 LQKENI. CDR3 length: 15 amino acids. V lost 0 bases to trimming and J lost 1 base, with 9 bases between them.

The chain couples TRBV30 to TRBJ1-2, with D uncertain. This CDR3 is 12 amino acids long. The V end lost 8 bases, the J end lost 4 bases, and 14 bases lay between the germline ends. Germline CDR1 GTSNPN, CDR2 SVGIG (reference sequence). The CDR3 DNA sequence: TGTGCCCGTCTCCATCAACCCTATGGCTACACCTTC. It yields the protein CARLHQPYGYTF. Full variable domain (outside the CDR3, taken from reference TRBV30 and TRBJ1-2): SQTIHQWPATLVQPVGSPLSLECTVEGTSNPNLYWYRQAAGRGLQLLFYSVGIGQISSEVPQNLSASRPQDRQFILSSKKLLLSDSGFYLCARLHQPYGYTFGSGTRLTVV.